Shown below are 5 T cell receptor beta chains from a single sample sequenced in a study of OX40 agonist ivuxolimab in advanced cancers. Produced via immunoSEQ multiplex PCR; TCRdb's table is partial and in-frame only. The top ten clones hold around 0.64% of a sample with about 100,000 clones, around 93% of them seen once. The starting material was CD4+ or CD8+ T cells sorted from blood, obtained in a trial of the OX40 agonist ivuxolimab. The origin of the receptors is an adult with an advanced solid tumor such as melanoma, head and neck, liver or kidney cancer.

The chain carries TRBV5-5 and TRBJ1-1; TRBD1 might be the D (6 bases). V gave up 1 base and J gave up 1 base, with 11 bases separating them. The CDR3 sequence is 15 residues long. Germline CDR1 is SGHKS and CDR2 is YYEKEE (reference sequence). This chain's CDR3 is CASSLRWGQNTEAFF. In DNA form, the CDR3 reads TGTGCCAGCAGCTTGAGATGGGGGCAGAACACTGAAGCTTTCTTT.

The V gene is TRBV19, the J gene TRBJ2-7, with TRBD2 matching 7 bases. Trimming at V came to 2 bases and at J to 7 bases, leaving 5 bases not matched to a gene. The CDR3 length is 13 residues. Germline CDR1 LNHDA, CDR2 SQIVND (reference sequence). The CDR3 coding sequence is TGTGCCAGTAGTATAAGCGGGGCGAGGGAGCAGTACTTC. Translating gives CASSISGAREQYF.

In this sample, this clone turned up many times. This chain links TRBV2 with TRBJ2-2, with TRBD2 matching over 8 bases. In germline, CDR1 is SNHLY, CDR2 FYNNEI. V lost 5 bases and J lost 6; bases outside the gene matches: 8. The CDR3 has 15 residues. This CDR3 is CASSTTGTRSGELFF. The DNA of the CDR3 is TGTGCCAGCAGTACAACCGGGACTAGATCCGGGGAGCTGTTTTTT.

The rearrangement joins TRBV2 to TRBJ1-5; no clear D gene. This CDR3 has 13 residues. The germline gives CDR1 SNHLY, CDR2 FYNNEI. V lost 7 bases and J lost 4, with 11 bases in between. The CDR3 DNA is TGTGCCAGCAACGGGTATGGTAATCAGCCCCAGCATTTT. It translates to CASNGYGNQPQHF.

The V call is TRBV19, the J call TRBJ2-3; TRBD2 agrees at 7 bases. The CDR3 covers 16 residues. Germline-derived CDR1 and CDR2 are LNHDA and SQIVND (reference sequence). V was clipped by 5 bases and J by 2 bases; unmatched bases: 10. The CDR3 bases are TGTGCCAGTAGTCGGGGAGGGGTGATGTTCACAGATACGCAGTATTTT. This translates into CASSRGGVMFTDTQYF.